What follows are 25 T cell receptor beta chains derived from one specimen sequenced in a study of vaccination and CD4 T cells after COVID-19. At the Johns Hopkins FTIC core, DNA taken from cultured CD4+ T cells was sequenced by way of the Oncomine TCR Beta short-read assay. MiXCR, run by TCRdb on the PCR reads, gives a single entry per CDR3 protein. This table holds some 6,600 distinct CDR3 sequences, roughly 22% found once. The treatment denotes: approximately nine-day PBMC culture with coronavirus spike peptide pools or control peptides (ViraFEST assay). No antigen has been assigned to these receptors. Sample: CD4+ T cells from blood, cultured in vitro, taken after SARS-CoV-2 vaccination. These receptors were taken from a human donor who had recovered from COVID-19.

This clonotype was counted between two and nine times. The chain combines TRBV7-9 with TRBJ1-1, with TRBD1 identical over 7 bases. Germline V gene data show CDR1 as SEHNR and CDR2 as FQNEAQ (reference sequence). The length of the CDR3 is 15 residues. Trimming cost V 0 bases and J 4 bases; bases outside gene matches: 5. The CDR3 DNA reads TGTGCCAGCAGCTTAGCGGGCAGGGGGACCACTGAAGCTTTCTTT. It specifies CASSLAGRGTTEAFF.

The rearrangement joins TRBV5-1 to TRBJ2-7; tentatively, D is TRBD2 (7 bases). The germline V and J ends were trimmed by 3 bases and 9 bases, with 22 bases remaining between them. The CDR3 covers 15 residues. CDR1 and CDR2 (germline): SGHRS, YFSETQ. DNA for the CDR3: TGCGCCAGCAGCTCCTCGGGGGCGGGAGTTTGGGCGCAGTACTTC. It yields the protein CASSSSGAGVWAQYF.

The chain joins TRBV2 to TRBJ2-6; a weak D match, TRBD2 (5 bases). This CDR3 has 15 amino acids. In germline, CDR1 is SNHLY, CDR2 FYNNEI. Trimming stripped 0 bases from V and 5 bases from J, with 8 bases between. The DNA for the CDR3 is TGTGCCAGCAGTGAAGCGCAGCGGAGGGCCAACGTCCTGACTTTC. Its translation is CASSEAQRRANVLTF. The full variable domain, rest sourced from reference TRBV2 and TRBJ2-6, is EPEVTQTPSHQVTQMGQEVILRCVPISNHLYFYWYRQILGQKVEFLVSFYNNEISEKSEIFDDQFSVERPDGSNFTLKIRSTKLEDSAMYFCASSEAQRRANVLTFGAGSRLTVL.

This clonotype is medium-sized within its sample. The chain has TRBV20-1 and TRBJ2-7; 15 positions agree with TRBD2. CDR3 length: 15 residues. Looked up from germline, CDR1 is DFQATT and CDR2 is SNEGSKA (reference sequence). The ends lost 5 bases at V and 7 bases at J; junction bases unmatched: 9. CDR3 sequence: CSAPGLAGGMGEQYF. CDR3 sequence (DNA): TGCAGTGCTCCGGGACTAGCGGGAGGCATGGGTGAGCAGTACTTC.

This chain links TRBV28 with TRBJ2-7; D is tentatively TRBD1 or TRBD2 (7 bases each). Germline V gene sequence: CDR1 MDHEN, CDR2 SYDVKM. V was clipped by 3 bases and J by 6 bases, with 18 bases between them. The CDR3 spans 15 residues. The CDR3 spells CASSLPGGGVGEQYF. CDR3 coding DNA: TGTGCCAGCAGTTTGCCAGGGGGGGGGGTTGGCGAGCAGTACTTC. Based on the CDR3 plus reference TRBV28 and TRBJ2-7, the full variable domain is DVKVTQSSRYLVKRTGEKVFLECVQDMDHENMFWYRQDPGLGLRLIYFSYDVKMKEKGDIPEGYSVSREKKERFSLILESASTNQTSMYLCASSLPGGGVGEQYFGPGTRLTVT.

The sample holds a few counts of this clonotype. V gene TRBV6-2 or TRBV6-3 combines with J gene TRBJ2-7; D is undetermined. Trimming pared 7 bases from V and 2 bases from J, leaving 18 bases between. The CDR3 loop spans 15 amino acids. The germline V gene has CDR1 MNHEY and CDR2 SVGEGT. CDR3 residues: CASTAEGRTTYEQYF. The CDR3 region has the DNA TGTGCCAGCACCGCGGAAGGTCGGACCACCTACGAGCAGTACTTC.

Sample share makes this clonotype medium-sized. V usage is TRBV20-1 and J usage is TRBJ1-1; D is unclear. V dropped 6 bases and J dropped 1 base, with 6 bases sitting between them. Germline V lookup: CDR1 DFQATT, CDR2 SNEGSKA (reference sequence). The CDR3 totals 11 residues. The CDR3 nucleotides are TGCAGTGCAGCGGGGAACACTGAAGCTTTCTTT. This sequence encodes CSAAGNTEAFF.

This clonotype was observed a handful of times. The chain links TRBV6-2 or TRBV6-3 to TRBJ2-7, with D possibly TRBD1 on 6 matching bases. V was shortened by 2 bases and J by 0 bases, with 11 bases between the two germline ends. The CDR3 spans 15 residues. Germline loops: CDR1 MNHEY, CDR2 SVGEGT. CDR3 nucleotide sequence: TGTGCCAGCAGTTACCCCCAGGGGAGCTCCTACGAGCAGTACTTC. Its protein is CASSYPQGSSYEQYF.

A few counts support this clonotype. V is TRBV24-1 and J is TRBJ1-3; D not resolved. V lost 4 bases and J lost 2, with 5 bases in between. Germline CDR1 reads KGHDR; CDR2 reads SFDVKD. This CDR3 has 13 amino acids. CDR3 nucleotides: TGTGCCACCAGTGAGACAACTGGAAACACCATATATTTT. Translating it yields CATSETTGNTIYF.

This chain joins TRBV6-2 or TRBV6-3 and TRBJ2-3; D might be TRBD2 (5 bases). CDR3 length equals 16 residues. The germline gives CDR1 MNHEY, CDR2 SVGEGT. V was pared by 2 bases and J by 0 bases, with 12 bases between. The CDR3 DNA follows: TGTGCCAGCAGTTACCCGCGGGTAGCGAGCACAGATACGCAGTATTTT. Its translation is CASSYPRVASTDTQYF.

The sample holds a few counts of this clonotype. The V and J genes are TRBV28 and TRBJ2-2; 12 bases are shared with TRBD2. The trim removed 5 bases at V and 8 bases at J, leaving 9 bases unmatched. Germline assignment: CDR1 MDHEN and CDR2 SYDVKM. CDR3 length: 16 residues. CDR3 region: CASSLAGGPLAGELFF. CDR3 DNA sequence: TGTGCCAGCAGTCTAGCGGGAGGGCCGTTAGCTGGGGAGCTGTTTTTT. The complete variable domain, with remaining parts taken from reference TRBV28 and TRBJ2-2, reads DVKVTQSSRYLVKRTGEKVFLECVQDMDHENMFWYRQDPGLGLRLIYFSYDVKMKEKGDIPEGYSVSREKKERFSLILESASTNQTSMYLCASSLAGGPLAGELFFGEGSRLTVL.

The CDR3 reads CASRDNYGYTF. The CDR3 DNA reads as TGTGCCAGCCGGGATAACTATGGCTACACCTTC. The rearrangement joins TRBV28 to TRBJ1-2, with no clear D. Germline lookup yields CDR1 MDHEN and CDR2 SYDVKM. This CDR3 has 11 amino acids. V lost 8 bases and J 1 base, leaving 5 bases between the germline ends.

This clonotype was observed once. The chain uses TRBV5-4 and TRBJ1-1; D is perhaps TRBD1 (5 bases). Germline values: CDR1 SGHNT, CDR2 YYREEE (reference sequence). The CDR3 has 15 residues. V was pared by 0 bases and J by 0 bases, with 9 bases between. CDR3 loop: CASSLAGLMNTEAFF. The CDR3 region has the DNA TGTGCCAGCAGCTTGGCGGGGCTGATGAACACTGAAGCTTTCTTT.

This clonotype was detected a few times. V is TRBV10-1 and J is TRBJ2-1; D possibly corresponds to TRBD1 (6 bases). Trimming left V 6 bases short and J 10 bases short, with 16 bases between. Looked up from germline, CDR1 is WNHNN and CDR2 is SYGVQD (reference sequence). CDR3 length equals 13 residues. The CDR3 protein is CASRFSSTGEQFF. For the CDR3, the DNA is TGCGCCAGCAGGTTTAGCTCAACAGGGGAGCAGTTCTTC.

The table lists this clonotype with a few counts. This sequence joins TRBV19 and TRBJ1-6; D uncertain. The CDR3 spans 13 residues. Germline V gives CDR1 LNHDA, CDR2 SQIVND (reference sequence). V was clipped by 3 bases and J by 6 bases, with 6 bases between them. CDR3 in DNA: TGTGCCAGTAGTATGCTCAGTAATTCACCCCTCCACTTT. Translation gives CASSMLSNSPLHF.

The chain joins TRBV20-1 to TRBJ2-7; D gene unclear. V was pared by 2 bases and J by 6 bases, with 14 bases between. The CDR3 is 13 amino acids. Germline loops: CDR1 DFQATT, CDR2 SNEGSKA (reference sequence). The chain's CDR3 is CSARRGYLAEQYF. CDR3 in DNA: TGCAGTGCTAGACGAGGCTACCTTGCCGAGCAGTACTTC.

This clonotype was detected only a few times. J is TRBJ2-1 and V is TRBV20-1, with TRBD2 identical over 10 bases. Germline V lookup: CDR1 DFQATT, CDR2 SNEGSKA (reference sequence). The CDR3 totals 15 residues. The V gene end was trimmed by 4 bases and the J gene end by 7 bases; junction bases not matched to a gene: 10. The CDR3 bases are TGCAGTGCTATAAAGCGGGGGGGCTTTGGAAATGAGCAGTTCTTC. Translation: CSAIKRGGFGNEQFF.

V and J are TRBV20-1 and TRBJ1-1, with 7 bases that match TRBD1. This CDR3 spans 14 amino acids. V was pared by 6 bases and J by 4 bases, with 11 bases of the junction left unmatched. Germline CDR1 and CDR2: DFQATT and SNEGSKA (reference sequence). The CDR3 loop reads CSAGLRGRSTEAFF. In DNA, the CDR3 is TGCAGTGCAGGCCTGAGGGGGCGGAGCACTGAAGCTTTCTTT.

With regard to this clonotype: A much more abundant neighbour one base away suggests this may be a read error. The chain recombines TRBV20-1 with TRBJ2-5; 13 bases are a match to TRBD2. The germline gives CDR1 DFQATT, CDR2 SNEGSKA (reference sequence). The CDR3 consists of 16 residues. Trimming removed 7 bases from V and 4 bases from J; junction bases left unmatched: 12. The CDR3 sequence: CSVDETSGGFIETQYF. The CDR3 bases are TGCAGTGTCGACGAGACTAGCGGGGGGTTCATAGAGACCCAGTACTTC.

This clonotype was detected only a few times. The chain uses TRBV10-3 and TRBJ2-5; no firm D call. The V gene lost 10 bases and the J gene lost 1 base, with 13 bases spanning the gap. The CDR3 is 13 amino acids. The germline CDR1 and CDR2 sequences are ENHRY and SYGVKD. The CDR3 DNA sequence: TGTGCCACCGCTGGCCTGAGCCAAGAGACCCAGTACTTC. Translating it yields CATAGLSQETQYF.

By sample fraction, this clonotype is medium-sized. This rearrangement joins TRBV7-9 to TRBJ2-5, with 8 bases that match TRBD1. The J segment lost 3 bases and the V segment lost 5 bases, leaving 11 bases of the junction unmatched. The CDR3 is 16 residues long. Germline CDR1 is SEHNR and CDR2 is FQNEAQ (reference sequence). CDR3 amino acids: CASSHREDRDKETQYF. The CDR3 DNA is TGTGCCAGCAGCCACCGTGAGGACAGGGACAAAGAGACCCAGTACTTC. Full variable domain (remainder filled in from reference TRBV7-9 and TRBJ2-5): DTGVSQNPRHKITKRGQNVTFRCDPISEHNRLYWYRQTLGQGPEFLTYFQNEAQLEKSRLLSDRFSAERPKGSFSTLEIQRTEQGDSAMYLCASSHREDRDKETQYFGPGTRLLVL.

The chain links TRBV2 to TRBJ1-1; 8 positions agree with TRBD1. This CDR3 region has 15 residues. The germline CDR1 and CDR2 sequences are SNHLY and FYNNEI. V lost 4 bases to trimming and J lost 4 bases; unmatched junction nucleotides: 8. The CDR3 is CASSAVTGAGTEAFF. CDR3 coding DNA: TGTGCCAGCAGTGCGGTGACAGGGGCTGGCACTGAAGCTTTCTTT.

This clonotype is medium-sized (0.01 to 0.1%) by share. The chain combines TRBV7-6 with TRBJ2-7, with a tentative D call TRBD2 (6 bases). This CDR3 region has 15 residues. Trimming left V 6 bases short and J 6 bases short, with 21 bases between. CDR1 and CDR2 (germline): SGHVS, FNYEAQ. CDR3 DNA: TGTGCCAGCAGTCAAACGGGACTCTTAATTGGCGAGCAGTACTTC. It is translated as CASSQTGLLIGEQYF.

V usage is TRBV27 and J usage is TRBJ2-1; D not certain. This CDR3 region has 13 residues. V was clipped by 3 bases and J by 6 bases, with 9 bases between them. From germline, CDR1 is MNHEY and CDR2 SMNVEV (reference sequence). CDR3 coding DNA: TGTGCCAGCAGTTTTAGCCCATTCAATGAGCAGTTCTTC. As protein: CASSFSPFNEQFF.

CDR3 residues: CASSSMGQGIRGVGYTF. For the CDR3, the DNA is TGTGCCAGCAGTTCCATGGGACAGGGGATCCGAGGCGTTGGCTACACCTTC. The genes are TRBV6-5 and TRBJ1-2; 10 bases line up with TRBD1. Germline trimming cut 4 bases from V and 7 bases from J; bases unmatched to any gene: 15. The CDR3 loop spans 17 amino acids. Germline-derived CDR1 and CDR2 are MNHEY and SVGAGI.